This T cell receptor (beta chain) was identified during a study of T cells expressing NK-cell markers. 5'RACE template switching with UMIs generated TCR beta cDNA. TCRdb reprocessed the 5' RACE reads and keeps a single row for each CDR3 protein, giving no DNA. This listing includes some 500,000 distinct CDR3 sequences. CDR3 size: 17 residues. CDR1 is LGHDT and CDR2 is YNNKEL in the germline V gene (reference sequence). The receptor was isolated from a woman aged 45-60 years in good health. The V call is TRBV3-1, the J call TRBJ2-6. The sequenced sample consisted of blood T cells: a sorted CD56 or NKG2C T cell subset, CD4+ or CD8+ T cells, or bulk PBMC T cells (not recorded which). The CDR3 reads CASSQNAVGTGANVLTF.